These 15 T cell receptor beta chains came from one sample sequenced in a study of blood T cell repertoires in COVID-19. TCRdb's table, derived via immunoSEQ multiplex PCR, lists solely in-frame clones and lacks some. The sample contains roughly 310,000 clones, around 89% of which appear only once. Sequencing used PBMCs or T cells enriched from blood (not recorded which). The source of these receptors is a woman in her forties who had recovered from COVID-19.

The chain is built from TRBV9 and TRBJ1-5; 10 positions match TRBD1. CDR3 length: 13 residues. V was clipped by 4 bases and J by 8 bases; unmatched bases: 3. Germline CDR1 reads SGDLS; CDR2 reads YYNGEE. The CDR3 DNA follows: TGTGCCAGCAGCACCGGGACAGGGGAGCCCCAGCATTTT. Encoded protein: CASSTGTGEPQHF.

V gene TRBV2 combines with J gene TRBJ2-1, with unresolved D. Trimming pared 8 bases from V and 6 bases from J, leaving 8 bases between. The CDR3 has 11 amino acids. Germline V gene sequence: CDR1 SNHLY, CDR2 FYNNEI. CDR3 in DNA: TGTGCCAGCTCCGGTCCCAATGAGCAGTTCTTC. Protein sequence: CASSGPNEQFF.

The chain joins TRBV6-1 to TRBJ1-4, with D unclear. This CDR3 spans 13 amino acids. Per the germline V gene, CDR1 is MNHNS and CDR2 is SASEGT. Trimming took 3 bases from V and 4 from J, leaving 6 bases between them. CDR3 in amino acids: CASSEGSNEKLFF. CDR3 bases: TGTGCCAGCAGTGAGGGCAGTAATGAAAAACTGTTTTTT.

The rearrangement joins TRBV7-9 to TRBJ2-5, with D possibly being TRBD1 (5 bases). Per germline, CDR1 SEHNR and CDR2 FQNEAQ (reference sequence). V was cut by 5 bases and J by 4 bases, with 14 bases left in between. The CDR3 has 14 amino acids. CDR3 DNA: TGTGCCAGCAGCGCCACCCAGGGATTAGAGACCCAGTACTTC. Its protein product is CASSATQGLETQYF.

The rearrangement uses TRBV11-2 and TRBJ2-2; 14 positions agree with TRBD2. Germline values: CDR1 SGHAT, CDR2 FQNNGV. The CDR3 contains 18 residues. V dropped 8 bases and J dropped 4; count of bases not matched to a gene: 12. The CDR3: CASRQWTSGGTFTGELFF. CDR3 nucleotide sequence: TGTGCCAGCCGACAATGGACTAGCGGGGGGACTTTCACCGGGGAGCTGTTTTTT.

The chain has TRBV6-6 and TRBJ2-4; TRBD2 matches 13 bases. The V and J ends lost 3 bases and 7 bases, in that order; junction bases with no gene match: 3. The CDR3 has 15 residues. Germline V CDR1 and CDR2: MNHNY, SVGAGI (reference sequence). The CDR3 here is CASSYTTSGRNIQYF. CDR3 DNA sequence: TGTGCCAGCAGTTATACGACTAGCGGGAGGAACATTCAGTACTTC.

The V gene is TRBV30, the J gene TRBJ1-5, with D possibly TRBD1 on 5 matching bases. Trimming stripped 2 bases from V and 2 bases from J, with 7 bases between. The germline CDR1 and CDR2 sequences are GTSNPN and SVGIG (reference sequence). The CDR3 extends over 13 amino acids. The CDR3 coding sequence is TGTGCCTGGAGTAAAGGGGGCAATCAGCCCCAGCATTTT. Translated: CAWSKGGNQPQHF.

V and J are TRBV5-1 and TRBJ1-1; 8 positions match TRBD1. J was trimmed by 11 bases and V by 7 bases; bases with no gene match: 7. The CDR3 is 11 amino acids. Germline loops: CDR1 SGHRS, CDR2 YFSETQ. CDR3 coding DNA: TGCGCCAGCCGGGAACAGGGGGAGGCTTTCTTT. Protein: CASREQGEAFF.

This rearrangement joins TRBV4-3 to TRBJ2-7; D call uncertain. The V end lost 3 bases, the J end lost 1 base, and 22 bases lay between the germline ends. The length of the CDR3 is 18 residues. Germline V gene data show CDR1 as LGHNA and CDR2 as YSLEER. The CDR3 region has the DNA TGCGCCAGCAGCCACCTGCGTGCAGGCCCGGAAACGTCCTACGAGCAGTACTTC. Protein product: CASSHLRAGPETSYEQYF.

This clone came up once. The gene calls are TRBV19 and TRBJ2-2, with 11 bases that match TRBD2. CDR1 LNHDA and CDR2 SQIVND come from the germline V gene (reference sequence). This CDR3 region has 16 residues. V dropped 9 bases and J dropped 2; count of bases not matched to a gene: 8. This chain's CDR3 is CASRSGRAGNTGELFF. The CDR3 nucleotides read TGTGCCAGCCGTAGCGGGAGGGCCGGAAACACCGGGGAGCTGTTTTTT.

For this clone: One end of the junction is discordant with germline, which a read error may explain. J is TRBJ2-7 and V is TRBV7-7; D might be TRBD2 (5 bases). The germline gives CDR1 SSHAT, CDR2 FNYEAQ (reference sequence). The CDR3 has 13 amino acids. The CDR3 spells CASSFAGIGKQYF. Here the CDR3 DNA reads TGTGCTAGCAGCTTCGCCGGGATTGGCAAGCAGTACTTC.

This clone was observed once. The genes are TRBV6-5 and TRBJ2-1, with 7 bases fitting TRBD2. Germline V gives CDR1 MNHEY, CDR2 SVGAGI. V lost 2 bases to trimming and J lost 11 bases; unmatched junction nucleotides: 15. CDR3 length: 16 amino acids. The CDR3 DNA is TGTGCCAGCAGTTACCTGTGGCGGGAGAGAAGCAGAAAGCAGTTCTTC. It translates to CASSYLWRERSRKQFF.

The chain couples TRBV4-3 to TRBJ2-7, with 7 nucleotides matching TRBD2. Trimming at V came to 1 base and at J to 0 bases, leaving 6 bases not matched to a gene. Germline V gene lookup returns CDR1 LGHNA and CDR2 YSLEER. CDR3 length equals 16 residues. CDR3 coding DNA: TGCGCCAGCAGCCAAGTGGCGGGGGATAGCTCCTACGAGCAGTACTTC. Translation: CASSQVAGDSSYEQYF.

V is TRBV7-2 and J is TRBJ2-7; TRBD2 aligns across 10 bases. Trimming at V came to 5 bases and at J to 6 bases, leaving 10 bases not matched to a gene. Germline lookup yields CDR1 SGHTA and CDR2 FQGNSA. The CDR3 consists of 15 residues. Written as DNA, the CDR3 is TGTGCCAGCAGCCCACAGCGGGGGGGGTGGGTCGAGCAGTACTTC. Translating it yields CASSPQRGGWVEQYF. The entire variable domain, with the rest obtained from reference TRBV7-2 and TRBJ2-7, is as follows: GAGVSQSPSNKVTEKGKDVELRCDPISGHTALYWYRQSLGQGLEFLIYFQGNSAPDKSGLPSDRFSAERTGGSVSTLTIQRTQQEDSAVYLCASSPQRGGWVEQYFGPGTRLTVT.

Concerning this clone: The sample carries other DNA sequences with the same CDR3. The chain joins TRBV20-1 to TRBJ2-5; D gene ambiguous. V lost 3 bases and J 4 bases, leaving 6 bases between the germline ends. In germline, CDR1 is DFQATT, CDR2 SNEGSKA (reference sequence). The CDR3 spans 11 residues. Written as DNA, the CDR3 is TGCAGTGCTAGCCCAGGAGAGACCCAGTACTTC. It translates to CSASPGETQYF.